The clone carrying this T cell receptor (beta chain) was seen a few times. Its antigen is as yet unknown. The time point denotes: newly diagnosed GD, antithyroid drugs for less than 3 months. PBMCs provided the RNA from which the TCR library was made. The source of the sample is a study of regulatory T cells in long-lasting Graves disease. Findings and limits, study-wide: Segments TRBV28, TRBJ1-2 and TRBJ2-5 showed preferential usage in persistent disease.

CDR3 regions were amplified by Arm-PCR using iRepertoire HTBI primers to build TCR beta libraries. Each CDR3 protein is one row after TCRdb ran MiXCR on the multiplex PCR reads. The data contain about 560,000 distinct CDR3 sequences, approximately 16% of them singletons. CDR3 length: 20 amino acids. Trimming removed 5 bases from V and 4 bases from J; junction bases left unmatched: 18. In germline, CDR1 is SEHNR, CDR2 FQNEAQ (reference sequence). These data are also associated with another study on T cells in Graves' hyperthyroidism and ophthalmopathy.

The TCR comes from a young man with Graves disease. This chain connects TRBV7-9 to TRBJ2-6; 9 nucleotides agree with TRBD1. Sequenced here: peripheral blood mononuclear cells (PBMCs), sampled at new diagnosis, from a patient treated with antithyroid drugs. The CDR3 loop reads CASSTPKLGQGLLGANVLTF. The CDR3 DNA is TGTGCCAGCAGCACCCCAAAATTGGGACAGGGCCTCCTCGGGGCCAACGTCCTGACTTTC.